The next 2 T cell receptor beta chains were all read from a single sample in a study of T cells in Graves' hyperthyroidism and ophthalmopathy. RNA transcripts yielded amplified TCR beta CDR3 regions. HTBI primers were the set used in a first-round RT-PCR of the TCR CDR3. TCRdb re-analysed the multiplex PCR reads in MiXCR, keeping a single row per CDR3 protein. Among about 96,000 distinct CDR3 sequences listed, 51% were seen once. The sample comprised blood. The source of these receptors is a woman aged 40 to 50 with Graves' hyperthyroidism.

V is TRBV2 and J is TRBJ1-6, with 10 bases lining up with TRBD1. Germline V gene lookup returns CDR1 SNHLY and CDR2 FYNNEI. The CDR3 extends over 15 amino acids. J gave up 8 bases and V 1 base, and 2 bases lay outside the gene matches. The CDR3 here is CASSEEGQGYSPLHF. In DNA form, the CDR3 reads TGTGCCAGCAGTGAAGAGGGACAGGGGTATTCACCCCTCCACTTT. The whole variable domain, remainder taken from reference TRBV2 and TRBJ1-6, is EPEVTQTPSHQVTQMGQEVILRCVPISNHLYFYWYRQILGQKVEFLVSFYNNEISEKSEIFDDQFSVERPDGSNFTLKIRSTKLEDSAMYFCASSEEGQGYSPLHFGNGTRLTVT.

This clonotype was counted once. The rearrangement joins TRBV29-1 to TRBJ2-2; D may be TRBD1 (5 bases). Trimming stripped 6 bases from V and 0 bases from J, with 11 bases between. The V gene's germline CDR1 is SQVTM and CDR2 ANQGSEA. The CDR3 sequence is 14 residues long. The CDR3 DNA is TGCAGCGTCGATGGGGCAGCGAACACCGGGGAGCTGTTTTTT. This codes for CSVDGAANTGELFF.